This entry lists 23 T cell receptor beta chains sequenced from one sample in a study of blood T cell repertoires in COVID-19. Profiled with immunoSEQ multiplex PCR; TCRdb holds only in-frame clones, not every one. Here the sample spans over 200,000 clones, 75% to 90% being singletons. The sample consisted of PBMCs or T cells enriched from blood (not recorded which). The receptors shown here come from a woman in her twenties or thirties who had been exposed to COVID-19.

The V call is TRBV9, the J call TRBJ2-3; D is possibly TRBD1 (6 bases). V gave up 0 bases and J gave up 0 bases, with 8 bases separating them. Germline lookup yields CDR1 SGDLS and CDR2 YYNGEE. This CDR3 spans 15 amino acids. The CDR3 DNA follows: TGTGCCAGCAGCGTAGGGACAGCTAGCACAGATACGCAGTATTTT. This gives the protein CASSVGTASTDTQYF.

The chain recombines TRBV19 with TRBJ2-7, with 9 bases fitting TRBD2. Trimming removed 7 bases from V and 4 bases from J; junction bases left unmatched: 11. There are 15 residues in the CDR3. Germline V lookup: CDR1 LNHDA, CDR2 SQIVND (reference sequence). The CDR3 sequence: CASTERLADMYEQYF. The CDR3 nucleotides read TGTGCCAGTACCGAACGACTAGCGGATATGTACGAGCAGTACTTC.

This chain links TRBV6-5 with TRBJ2-3, with D perhaps TRBD2 (6 bases). The V end lost 4 bases, the J end lost 7 bases, and 15 bases lay between the germline ends. Looked up from germline, CDR1 is MNHEY and CDR2 is SVGAGI. The CDR3 has 14 residues. CDR3: CASSSLAIVYTQYF. Written as DNA, the CDR3 is TGTGCCAGCAGTTCCCTAGCGATCGTTTATACGCAGTATTTT.

The chain joins TRBV6-1 to TRBJ2-3; no clear D gene. Germline CDR1 is MNHNS and CDR2 is SASEGT. The CDR3 has 12 amino acids. The germline V and J ends were trimmed by 3 bases and 4 bases, with 5 bases remaining between them. CDR3 sequence reads: CASSDYSDTQYF. The CDR3, as DNA: TGTGCCAGCAGTGATTATTCAGATACGCAGTATTTT.

This sequence joins TRBV27 and TRBJ2-7, with 11 nucleotides matching TRBD1. The V gene's germline CDR1 is MNHEY and CDR2 SMNVEV (reference sequence). The junction had 9 bases not matched to a gene; V was cut back by 1 base and J by 4 bases. The CDR3 spans 17 residues. Here the CDR3 DNA reads TGTGCCAGCAGTTTATGGGACCCGGGACAGGGGGTATACGAGCAGTACTTC. Amino acids: CASSLWDPGQGVYEQYF.

This clone turned up a few times. The chain carries TRBV7-9 and TRBJ1-2; 9 nucleotides align to TRBD1. This CDR3 spans 15 amino acids. The germline V gene has CDR1 SEHNR and CDR2 FQNEAQ (reference sequence). The V gene end was trimmed by 4 bases and the J gene end by 5 bases; junction bases not matched to a gene: 8. The CDR3 loop is CASSSVRGQGYGYTF. The CDR3 DNA sequence: TGTGCCAGCAGCTCAGTAAGAGGACAGGGGTATGGCTACACCTTC.

The chain is built from TRBV2 and TRBJ2-3; 8 bases match TRBD2. The CDR3 is made up of 15 amino acids. The V gene's germline CDR1 is SNHLY and CDR2 FYNNEI. Trimming cost V 6 bases and J 0 bases; bases outside gene matches: 5. CDR3 in DNA: TGTGCCAGCAGAGCTACTAGCGGCAGCACAGATACGCAGTATTTT. Its protein is CASRATSGSTDTQYF. Full variable domain (rest looked up from reference TRBV2 and TRBJ2-3): EPEVTQTPSHQVTQMGQEVILRCVPISNHLYFYWYRQILGQKVEFLVSFYNNEISEKSEIFDDQFSVERPDGSNFTLKIRSTKLEDSAMYFCASRATSGSTDTQYFGPGTRLTVL.

The chain joins TRBV30 to TRBJ2-5; D is unclear. V shed 0 bases and J shed 5 bases, with 4 bases lying between them. Germline-derived CDR1 and CDR2 are GTSNPN and SVGIG (reference sequence). This CDR3 comprises 11 residues. CDR3 sequence (DNA): TGTGCCTGGAGTGTACAGGAGACCCAGTACTTC. Protein sequence: CAWSVQETQYF.

The V and J genes are TRBV6-1 and TRBJ1-6, with D unclear. V was trimmed by 5 bases and J by 8 bases, leaving 13 bases between them. CDR3 length: 14 amino acids. Germline V gene lookup returns CDR1 MNHNS and CDR2 SASEGT. The CDR3 sequence: CASSYSGPDSPLHF. The CDR3 nucleotides read TGTGCCAGCAGTTATTCGGGTCCGGATTCACCCCTCCACTTT.

This chain links TRBV19 with TRBJ2-2; perhaps TRBD2 as D (5 bases). V was shortened by 11 bases and J by 3 bases, with 16 bases between the two germline ends. Germline V lookup: CDR1 LNHDA, CDR2 SQIVND (reference sequence). CDR3 length equals 14 residues. The CDR3 protein is CASQSLGYTGELFF. The DNA for the CDR3 is TGTGCCTCCCAGTCACTAGGCTACACCGGGGAGCTGTTTTTT.

This chain connects TRBV2 to TRBJ1-1; 7 bases map to TRBD1. This CDR3 has 14 residues. Germline assignment: CDR1 SNHLY and CDR2 FYNNEI. The junction had 5 bases not matched to a gene; V was cut back by 6 bases and J by 1 base. The CDR3 DNA follows: TGTGCCAGCAGGGAGACAGGGTCGAACACTGAAGCTTTCTTT. It yields the protein CASRETGSNTEAFF.

The chain combines TRBV23-1 with TRBJ2-1, with 10 bases identical to TRBD2. TRBV23-1 carries the ORF label, with uncertain function. The CDR3 runs to 16 residues. V lost 1 base to trimming and J lost 3 bases; unmatched junction nucleotides: 3. This CDR3 reads CASSQYWTSGYNEQFF. The CDR3 DNA follows: TGCGCCAGCAGTCAATACTGGACTAGCGGCTACAATGAGCAGTTCTTC.

The chain joins TRBV12-3 or TRBV12-4 to TRBJ1-5; D not certain. The CDR3 is made up of 13 amino acids. V dropped 4 bases and J dropped 5 bases, with 9 bases sitting between them. The CDR3, as DNA: TGTGCCAGCAGTTGGGGAGGAGATCAGCCCCAGCATTTT. Its protein is CASSWGGDQPQHF.

The chain carries TRBV3-1 (or the pseudogene TRBV3-2) and TRBJ2-1, with D tentatively TRBD2 (6 bases). The CDR3 runs 14 residues. CDR1 is LGHDT and CDR2 is YNNKEL in the germline V gene (reference sequence). V lost 1 base and J lost 12, with 16 bases in between. The CDR3 sequence is CASSQGVLEGRQFF. DNA of the CDR3: TGTGCCAGCAGCCAAGGGGTTTTGGAGGGACGGCAGTTCTTC.

This chain connects TRBV5-8 to TRBJ1-2; D is unresolved. Trimming took off 1 base at V and 4 bases at J, with 8 bases between the two ends. The CDR3 totals 13 residues. Germline CDR1 SGHTS, CDR2 YDEGEE. The CDR3 reads CASSLPHIYGYTF. In DNA form, the CDR3 reads TGTGCCAGCAGCTTGCCACATATCTATGGCTACACCTTC.

The rearrangement links TRBV2 to TRBJ2-5, with a weak D call TRBD2 (5 bases). Germline V lookup: CDR1 SNHLY, CDR2 FYNNEI. The CDR3 spans 13 residues. V lost 7 bases, J lost 4 bases, and 13 bases lay in between. DNA for the CDR3: TGTGCCAGCATTAGAGCCGAGGGAGAGACCCAGTACTTC. Translated: CASIRAEGETQYF.

The chain couples TRBV6-5 to TRBJ1-2; D not certain. Per germline, CDR1 MNHEY and CDR2 SVGAGI. Trimming pared 0 bases from V and 2 bases from J, leaving 10 bases between. The CDR3 sequence is 15 residues long. This CDR3 is CASSYSRGVNYGYTF. CDR3 in DNA: TGTGCCAGCAGTTACTCCCGCGGGGTAAACTATGGCTACACCTTC.

J is TRBJ1-1 and V is TRBV11-1; TRBD1 matches at 7 bases. V lost 6 bases to trimming and J lost 1 base; unmatched junction nucleotides: 8. The CDR3 runs 15 residues. The germline CDR1 and CDR2 sequences are SGHAT and FQDESV (reference sequence). The CDR3 region is CASRDRDRWNTEAFF. The CDR3 DNA follows: TGTGCCAGCAGGGATAGGGACAGATGGAACACTGAAGCTTTCTTT.

The chain is built from TRBV4-1 and TRBJ1-5; tentatively, D is TRBD1 (5 bases). V was cut by 2 bases and J by 3 bases, with 8 bases left in between. Looked up from germline, CDR1 is MGHRA and CDR2 is YSYEKL. The CDR3 consists of 14 residues. The CDR3 coding sequence is TGCGCCAGCAGCCAAACAGGAGTCAATCAGCCCCAGCATTTT. It encodes CASSQTGVNQPQHF.

This chain joins TRBV11-2 and TRBJ1-4; perhaps TRBD1 as D (5 bases). Trimming removed 2 bases from V and 7 bases from J, with 17 bases in between. Germline CDR1 and CDR2: SGHAT and FQNNGV. This CDR3 spans 16 amino acids. The CDR3 loop reads CASSLRSARDGEKLFF. The CDR3 region has the DNA TGTGCCAGCAGCTTACGATCGGCCAGGGATGGTGAAAAACTGTTTTTT.

Here the CDR3 reads CASSLGGTPYEQYF. The CDR3 DNA is TGTGCCAGCAGCTTAGGGGGGACTCCCTACGAGCAGTACTTC. The chain recombines TRBV7-2 with TRBJ2-7; TRBD2 is a possible D gene (6 bases). Looked up from germline, CDR1 is SGHTA and CDR2 is FQGNSA. The CDR3 spans 14 residues. V lost 1 base, J lost 2 bases, and 9 bases lay in between.

V and J are TRBV29-1 and TRBJ2-2; TRBD1 might be the D (5 bases). Germline CDR1 and CDR2: SQVTM and ANQGSEA. CDR3 size: 13 residues. V was shortened by 6 bases and J by 2 bases, with 10 bases between the two germline ends. The CDR3 bases are TGCAGCGTCAGGACACCCAACACCGGGGAGCTGTTTTTT. Residues: CSVRTPNTGELFF.

This chain links TRBV27 with TRBJ1-6; D is ambiguous. Germline V gene lookup returns CDR1 MNHEY and CDR2 SMNVEV (reference sequence). Trimming took 6 bases from V and 7 from J, leaving 10 bases between them. CDR3 length equals 13 residues. This CDR3 is CASSSAGNSPLHF. CDR3 DNA: TGTGCCAGCAGCTCGGCGGGCAATTCACCCCTCCACTTT.